Detailed here is one T cell receptor (beta chain). This sample is part of a study of blood T cell repertoires in COVID-19. Looking at the study overall: Specimens from acute and convalescent COVID-19 originated in the United States, Italy and Spain. Sample material is recorded as cDNA or gDNA derived from T cells, B-cell-depleted T cells, or PBMCs.

This CDR3 comprises 13 residues. The ends lost 5 bases at V and 2 bases at J; junction bases unmatched: 2. Germline-derived CDR1 and CDR2 are SGHNT and YENEEA. Here immunoSEQ multiplex PCR was the method, and the copy in TCRdb shows in-frame clones only, minus some. The table shows around 60,000 clones, with more than 75% occurring only once. Material: peripheral blood. The chain employs TRBV11-3 and TRBJ2-5, with 7 bases fitting TRBD1. The receptor comes from a human donor in a cohort sampled during active COVID-19. The CDR3 protein is CASSGTVQETQYF. The CDR3 DNA sequence: TGTGCCAGCAGCGGGACAGTTCAAGAGACCCAGTACTTC.